This T cell receptor (beta chain) was identified in a study of chemoradiotherapy in HPV16-positive cancers. Study summary: Candidate HPV-specific T-cell clones and common TCR motifs came from functional assays in a couple of HPV16-positive patients.

Notes on the study in general: Functional assays defining HPV-specific T cells used only a couple of HPV16-positive patients.

This clone was found a few times. The antigen remains undetermined. Clones were read by immunoSEQ multiplex PCR, and TCRdb kept only the in-frame ones, dropping some. The profile shows around 33,000 clones, roughly 88% of them singletons. This material consisted of blood, taken from a patient who underwent chemoradiotherapy. The receptor was isolated from a human donor with HPV-associated anogenital cancer.

The CDR3 DNA is TGTGCCAGCAGCGTAGACGCTGGACGCATCGATGAGCAGTTCTTC. This translates into CASSVDAGRIDEQFF. The chain links TRBV9 to TRBJ2-1; no firm D call. Germline loops: CDR1 SGDLS, CDR2 YYNGEE. The CDR3 sequence is 15 residues long. Trimming removed 0 bases from V and 8 bases from J, with 15 bases in between.